The 27 T cell receptor beta chains in this list originate from one sample, sequenced in a study of blood T cell repertoires in COVID-19. Clones were read by immunoSEQ multiplex PCR, and TCRdb kept only the in-frame ones, dropping some. The sample yields some 90,000 clones, 75% to 90% seen once. The sample consisted of peripheral blood. Every receptor here comes from an elderly man with active or convalescent COVID-19.

V usage is TRBV27 and J usage is TRBJ2-3; perhaps TRBD2 as D (7 bases). The CDR3 loop spans 15 amino acids. CDR1 is MNHEY, CDR2 SMNVEV, per germline (reference sequence). V was shortened by 8 bases and J by 2 bases, with 17 bases between the two germline ends. The CDR3 nucleotides are TGTGCCAGCGGGGGGGACATATATAACACAGATACGCAGTATTTT. Its protein product is CASGGDIYNTDTQYF.

The rearrangement joins TRBV15 to TRBJ1-4, with 9 bases fitting TRBD1. Germline lookup yields CDR1 LNHNV and CDR2 YYDKDF (reference sequence). V lost 1 base to trimming and J lost 6 bases; unmatched junction nucleotides: 6. This CDR3 has 16 residues. The CDR3 region is CATSRVPGQGYEKLFF. The CDR3 DNA is TGTGCCACCAGCAGAGTACCGGGACAGGGTTATGAAAAACTGTTTTTT.

The CDR3 DNA is TGTGCCAGCAGTGAGACAGGGGGCGGTCAGCCCCAGCATTTT. Protein: CASSETGGGQPQHF. This chain links TRBV25-1 with TRBJ1-5, with 10 bases aligning to TRBD1. Germline lookup yields CDR1 MGHDK and CDR2 SYGVNS. V lost 3 bases, J lost 6 bases, and 2 bases stayed unmatched. The CDR3 totals 14 residues.

The table lists this clone with a count of one. The chain employs TRBV5-4 and TRBJ1-5; D is possibly TRBD1 (6 bases). The CDR3 length is 14 residues. Germline V gene lookup returns CDR1 SGHNT and CDR2 YYREEE (reference sequence). V was pared by 5 bases and J by 2 bases, with 11 bases between. This chain's CDR3 is CASRGDIGNQPQHF. The CDR3 coding sequence is TGTGCCAGCAGGGGGGACATCGGCAATCAGCCCCAGCATTTT.

This clone was detected only once. V is TRBV18 and J is TRBJ1-5; no firm D call. The V end was cut by 2 bases, the J end by 0 bases, with 11 bases between. Germline CDR1 is KGHSH and CDR2 is LQKENI. The length of the CDR3 is 16 residues. This CDR3 reads CASSPFSPYSNQPQHF. CDR3 DNA sequence: TGTGCCAGCTCACCATTCTCACCCTATAGCAATCAGCCCCAGCATTTT.

The chain is built from TRBV19 and TRBJ2-7; no firm D call. Trimming stripped 3 bases from V and 7 bases from J, with 10 bases between. The CDR3 totals 12 residues. From germline, CDR1 is LNHDA and CDR2 SQIVND (reference sequence). For the CDR3, the DNA is TGTGCCAGTAGTATGGGCCCCCGGGAGCAGTACTTC. This encodes CASSMGPREQYF.

This clone was recorded once. J is TRBJ2-5 and V is TRBV12-3 or TRBV12-4; TRBD1 might be the D (5 bases). The V and J ends lost 6 bases and 3 bases respectively, with 11 bases between them. The CDR3 sequence is 13 residues long. Written as DNA, the CDR3 is TGTGCCAGCAGGAGACAAGGGGAAGAGACCCAGTACTTC. Amino acids: CASRRQGEETQYF.

The chain recombines TRBV5-1 with TRBJ2-1; possible D gene TRBD2, 6 bases. Germline loops: CDR1 SGHRS, CDR2 YFSETQ. V was clipped by 6 bases and J by 4 bases, with 17 bases between them. The CDR3 covers 15 residues. CDR3 loop: CASKFSGSWYNEQFF. CDR3 in DNA: TGCGCCAGCAAATTCTCCGGGAGTTGGTACAATGAGCAGTTCTTC.

The chain carries TRBV19 and TRBJ2-5; TRBD2 matches 8 bases. The CDR3 is 14 amino acids. CDR1 and CDR2 from the germline V gene are LNHDA and SQIVND (reference sequence). V lost 3 bases to trimming and J lost 7 bases; unmatched junction nucleotides: 7. CDR3 amino acids: CASSITLTSGTQYF. The CDR3 coding sequence is TGTGCCAGTAGTATCACCCTTACTAGCGGGACCCAGTACTTC.

This chain connects TRBV2 to TRBJ1-6; D unresolved. Trimming took 6 bases from V and 7 from J, leaving 10 bases between them. This CDR3 is built from 13 residues. CDR1 is SNHLY and CDR2 is FYNNEI in the germline V gene. Written as DNA, the CDR3 is TGTGCCAGCAGAACTCACGCGAATTCACCCCTCCACTTT. As protein: CASRTHANSPLHF.

V is TRBV30 and J is TRBJ2-7; 12 bases agree with TRBD2. The CDR3 has 18 residues. Per germline, CDR1 GTSNPN and CDR2 SVGIG (reference sequence). V was clipped by 0 bases and J by 6 bases; unmatched bases: 15. CDR3 loop: CAWSVRTSGTLNLSEQYF. CDR3 bases: TGTGCCTGGAGTGTTCGGACTAGCGGGACTCTGAACCTAAGCGAGCAGTACTTC.

The V gene is TRBV5-1, the J gene TRBJ2-5; D is perhaps TRBD1 (5 bases). The CDR3 length is 14 residues. Trimming shortened V by 2 bases and J by 2 bases, and 10 bases separated the two germline ends. CDR1 is SGHRS, CDR2 YFSETQ, per germline. The CDR3 DNA reads as TGCGCCAGCAGCTTCGACAGAAGTCAAGAGACCCAGTACTTC. Translated: CASSFDRSQETQYF.

The rearrangement uses TRBV7-6 and TRBJ2-1, with 13 bases fitting TRBD2. Looked up from germline, CDR1 is SGHVS and CDR2 is FNYEAQ. The trim removed 4 bases at V and 2 bases at J, leaving 5 bases unmatched. CDR3 length: 17 amino acids. CDR3 bases: TGTGCCAGCAGCTACGGACTAGCGGGAGCAGCCTACAATGAGCAGTTCTTC. Protein product: CASSYGLAGAAYNEQFF.

V is TRBV14 and J is TRBJ2-7; 7 bases match TRBD2. Trimming removed 1 base from V and 3 bases from J; junction bases left unmatched: 6. From germline, CDR1 is SGHDN and CDR2 FVKESK. The CDR3 extends over 15 amino acids. The CDR3 nucleotides are TGTGCCAGCAGCCAAGCCGGGACTATCGGCTACGAGCAGTACTTC. Protein sequence: CASSQAGTIGYEQYF.

The chain recombines TRBV28 with TRBJ2-3; D perhaps matches TRBD2 (6 bases). The CDR3 contains 15 residues. Germline V gene data show CDR1 as MDHEN and CDR2 as SYDVKM. Trimming left V 9 bases short and J 0 bases short, with 16 bases between. For the CDR3, the DNA is TGTGCCAGTTCGGGGGACGCAAGTAGCACAGATACGCAGTATTTT. Translating gives CASSGDASSTDTQYF.

This clone appeared a single time. The rearrangement joins TRBV25-1 to TRBJ1-1; 7 bases line up with TRBD1. Per the germline V gene, CDR1 is MGHDK and CDR2 is SYGVNS. The length of the CDR3 is 16 residues. The junction had 12 bases not matched to a gene; V was cut back by 5 bases and J by 3 bases. The CDR3 sequence is CASSRLAGGLDTEAFF. CDR3 DNA sequence: TGTGCCAGCAGTCGACTGGCAGGGGGGTTGGACACTGAAGCTTTCTTT.

In DNA form, the CDR3 reads TGTGCCAGCAGCTTGGTTGCCGGGGTTGGTGGCTACACCTTC. The encoded protein is CASSLVAGVGGYTF. This sequence joins TRBV5-5 and TRBJ1-2; no clear D. The CDR3 is made up of 14 amino acids. CDR1 and CDR2 (germline): SGHKS, YYEKEE (reference sequence). V dropped 0 bases and J dropped 7 bases, with 13 bases sitting between them.

The rearrangement joins TRBV27 to TRBJ1-2; 9 nucleotides align to TRBD1. Germline V gene data show CDR1 as MNHEY and CDR2 as SMNVEV (reference sequence). The ends lost 5 bases at V and 0 bases at J; junction bases unmatched: 4. There are 15 residues in the CDR3. The CDR3 DNA reads as TGTGCCAGCAGTACGACAGGGGGAACTAACTATGGCTACACCTTC. Its protein is CASSTTGGTNYGYTF.

The rearrangement links TRBV6-5 to TRBJ2-3; D possibly corresponds to TRBD2 (6 bases). Between the trimmed V and J ends, which lost 5 bases and 3 bases, there was a span of 15 bases. The CDR3 runs 15 residues. Germline assignment: CDR1 MNHEY and CDR2 SVGAGI. The DNA of the CDR3 is TGTGCCAGCAGTCCCCCGGGACTCCGGACAGATACGCAGTATTTT. It codes for CASSPPGLRTDTQYF.

There are a few counts of this clone. This chain joins TRBV7-9 and TRBJ1-1, with D possibly TRBD1 on 6 matching bases. V was pared by 2 bases and J by 3 bases, with 19 bases between. The CDR3 has 17 amino acids. Germline V CDR1 and CDR2: SEHNR, FQNEAQ (reference sequence). CDR3 nucleotides: TGTGCCAGCAGCTTATATATCGGTGTAGGGGGAGACACTGAAGCTTTCTTT. As protein: CASSLYIGVGGDTEAFF. The complete variable domain, with remaining parts taken from reference TRBV7-9 and TRBJ1-1, reads DTGVSQNPRHKITKRGQNVTFRCDPISEHNRLYWYRQTLGQGPEFLTYFQNEAQLEKSRLLSDRFSAERPKGSFSTLEIQRTEQGDSAMYLCASSLYIGVGGDTEAFFGQGTRLTVV.

About this clone itself: Germline is not matched at one junction end, which may reflect a read error. Other DNA sequences in this specimen translate into the identical CDR3. The chain is built from TRBV18 and TRBJ1-2, with 9 positions matching TRBD1. Germline V gives CDR1 KGHSH, CDR2 LQKENI. The CDR3 runs to 15 residues. The CDR3 DNA reads TGTGCCAGCTCGCCACCAGGGGGACAGGGCTATGGCTACACCTTC. It yields the protein CASSPPGGQGYGYTF.

In this sample, this clone turned up once. This sequence joins TRBV29-1 and TRBJ2-1, with D possibly matching TRBD2 (5 bases). Looked up from germline, CDR1 is SQVTM and CDR2 is ANQGSEA. This CDR3 region has 14 residues. V was clipped by 7 bases and J by 2 bases, with 15 bases between them. The CDR3 sequence is CSAGLVKTYNEQFF. The CDR3 DNA sequence: TGCAGCGCCGGACTGGTAAAAACCTACAATGAGCAGTTCTTC.

The genes are TRBV27 and TRBJ1-2; 12 bases agree with TRBD1. The V gene end was trimmed by 6 bases and the J gene end by 3 bases; junction bases not matched to a gene: 2. The CDR3 is 14 amino acids. CDR1 and CDR2 (germline): MNHEY, SMNVEV (reference sequence). The chain's CDR3 is CASSGTGGHYGYTF. Written as DNA, the CDR3 is TGTGCCAGCAGCGGGACAGGGGGCCACTATGGCTACACCTTC.

The genes are TRBV4-2 and TRBJ2-1; 8 nucleotides match TRBD2. This CDR3 is 15 amino acids long. Germline CDR1 is LGHNA and CDR2 is YNFKEQ. Losses at the gene ends were 4 bases for V and 5 bases for J; bases not matched to a gene: 7. Here the CDR3 reads CASSRGVAGNNEQFF. CDR3 nucleotides: TGTGCCAGCAGCCGCGGGGTAGCGGGGAACAATGAGCAGTTCTTC.

The chain combines TRBV9 with TRBJ2-1; 7 positions match TRBD1. The CDR3 length is 14 residues. Germline V gives CDR1 SGDLS, CDR2 YYNGEE. The V segment lost 2 bases and the J segment 10 bases; nucleotides outside the gene matches: 9. For the CDR3, the DNA is TGTGCCAGCAGCGTGGGGACAGTTCCCCCCGAGCAGTTCTTC. It is translated as CASSVGTVPPEQFF.

J is TRBJ1-1 and V is TRBV2; 9 nucleotides line up with TRBD1. The junction had 10 bases not matched to a gene; V was cut back by 6 bases and J by 2 bases. The CDR3 has 16 amino acids. Germline-derived CDR1 and CDR2 are SNHLY and FYNNEI. DNA of the CDR3: TGTGCCAGCAGGGCGAAACAGGGGGCCCTAAACACTGAAGCTTTCTTT. Translation gives CASRAKQGALNTEAFF. Filled out from reference TRBV2 and TRBJ1-1, the complete variable domain reads EPEVTQTPSHQVTQMGQEVILRCVPISNHLYFYWYRQILGQKVEFLVSFYNNEISEKSEIFDDQFSVERPDGSNFTLKIRSTKLEDSAMYFCASRAKQGALNTEAFFGQGTRLTVV.

The V and J genes are TRBV2 and TRBJ1-2, with 8 positions matching TRBD1. The germline CDR1 and CDR2 sequences are SNHLY and FYNNEI. This CDR3 is 14 amino acids long. V trimming: 7 bases; J trimming: 8 bases; junction bases outside the gene matches: 12. The CDR3 DNA reads as TGTGCCAGCACTTTCCCTCAGGGGGCTGGGGGCTACACCTTC. It codes for CASTFPQGAGGYTF.